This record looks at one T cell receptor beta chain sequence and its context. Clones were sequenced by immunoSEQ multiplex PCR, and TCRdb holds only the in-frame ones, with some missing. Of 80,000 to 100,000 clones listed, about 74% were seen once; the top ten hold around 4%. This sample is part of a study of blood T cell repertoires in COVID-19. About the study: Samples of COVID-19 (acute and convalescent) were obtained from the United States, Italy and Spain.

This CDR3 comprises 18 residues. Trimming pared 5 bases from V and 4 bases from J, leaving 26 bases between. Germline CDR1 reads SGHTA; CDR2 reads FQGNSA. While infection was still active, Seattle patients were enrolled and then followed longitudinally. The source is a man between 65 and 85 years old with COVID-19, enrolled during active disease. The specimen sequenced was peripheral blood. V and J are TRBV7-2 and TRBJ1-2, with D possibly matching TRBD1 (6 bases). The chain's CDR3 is CASSNTGLIPLLGYGYTF. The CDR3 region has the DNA TGTGCCAGCAGCAATACAGGGTTAATCCCCCTACTAGGCTATGGCTACACCTTC.